This T cell receptor beta chain was recovered during a study of STAT5B mutations in CD4+ large granular lymphocyte leukemia. With respect to this clone: The target antigen is unknown.

Either unselected PBMC or bead-purified CD4+, CD4+CD8+, CD57+ or CD56+ cells were sequenced. Study outcomes and limitations: CD4-sorted patient repertoires seemed more clonal than healthy CD4+ repertoires. Compared with healthy controls (2/35), patient top clones favored TRBV06 (8/27).

Measured with immunoSEQ multiplex PCR; TCRdb has only the in-frame clones, and not every one. The data contain about 3,600 clones, approximately 77% of them seen just once; the ten biggest clones take up roughly 79%. CDR3 length: 15 residues. V shed 5 bases and J shed 4 bases, with 17 bases lying between them. Germline V lookup: CDR1 SGHVS, CDR2 FNYEAQ. This TCR was sampled from a man aged 55 to 69 with CD4+ T-cell large granular lymphocyte leukemia. Sequencing used PBMCs. The V call is TRBV7-6, the J call TRBJ1-2; D unclear. The CDR3 reads CASSPSEAAVYGYTF. The DNA for the CDR3 is TGTGCCAGCAGCCCCTCGGAGGCAGCAGTCTATGGCTACACCTTC.